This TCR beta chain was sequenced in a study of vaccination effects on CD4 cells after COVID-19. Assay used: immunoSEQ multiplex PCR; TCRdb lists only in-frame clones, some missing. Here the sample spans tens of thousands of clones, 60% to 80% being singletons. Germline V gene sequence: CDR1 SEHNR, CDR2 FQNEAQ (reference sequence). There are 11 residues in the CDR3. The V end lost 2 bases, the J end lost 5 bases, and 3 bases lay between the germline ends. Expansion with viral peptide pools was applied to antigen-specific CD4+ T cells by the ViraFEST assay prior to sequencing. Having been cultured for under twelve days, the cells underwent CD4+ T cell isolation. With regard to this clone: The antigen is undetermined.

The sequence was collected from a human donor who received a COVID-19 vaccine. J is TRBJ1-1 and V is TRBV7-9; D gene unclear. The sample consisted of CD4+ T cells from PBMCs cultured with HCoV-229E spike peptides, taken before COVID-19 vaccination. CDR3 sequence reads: CASSLYTEAFF. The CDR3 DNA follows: TGTGCCAGCAGCTTATATACTGAAGCTTTCTTT.